A single sample is the source of the 6 T cell receptor beta chains below, sequenced in a study of T cells in women clearing cervical HPV infection. This table comes from immunoSEQ multiplex PCR, and its TCRdb copy is limited to in-frame clones, with some not included. Found here are some 20,000 clones; the top ten clones hold about 5%. The sequenced material came from blood buffy coat. The receptors shown here come from a woman aged 18 to 75 with a cervical HPV16 infection that either progressed to CIN3+ or cleared (not recorded which).

In regard to this clone: With the read ending 3 residues before the CDR3 end, the germline J gene is used to fill in that end. The chain recombines TRBV6-1 with TRBJ1-1; a possible D gene is TRBD1 (5 bases). The germline V gene has CDR1 MNHNS and CDR2 SASEGT. V gave up 2 bases and J gave up 4 bases, with 14 bases separating them. CDR3 length equals 15 residues. This CDR3 reads CASSERAGIGTEAFF. CDR3 DNA, as far as it was read: TGTGCCAGCAGTGAAAGGGCAGGGATTGGCACTGAA.

About this clone itself: The germline gene is not matched at one end of the junction; a read error may be the cause. The identical CDR3 is also encoded by other nucleotide sequences in the sample. CDR3 bases read: TGTGCCAGCCTGAAGGGGTCCGGTGGAAACACT. The encoded protein is CASLKGSGGNT. The full CDR3 sequence reads CASLKGSGGNTIYF. The chain has TRBV7-2 and TRBJ1-3, with D maybe TRBD1 (5 bases). The read ends 3 residues before the CDR3 terminus; that terminus is restored from the germline J gene. CDR1 and CDR2 from the germline V gene are SGHTA and FQGNSA. This CDR3 comprises 14 residues.

With regard to this clone: The read ends 3 residues early relative to the CDR3; the germline J gene fills the gap. The chain joins TRBV5-4 to TRBJ1-2, with D possibly TRBD1 on 5 matching bases. The CDR3 totals 15 residues. The germline V gene has CDR1 SGHNT and CDR2 YYREEE (reference sequence). V was trimmed by 4 bases and J by 7 bases, leaving 20 bases between them. CDR3 residues: CASSPPGVAVGGYTF. Partial CDR3 DNA: TGTGCCAGCAGCCCTCCGGGGGTCGCGGTGGGTGGC.

On this clone: The read falls 3 residues short of the CDR3 end, and the missing part is taken from the germline J gene. This chain connects TRBV18 to TRBJ2-5; TRBD1 agrees at 8 bases. Germline V lookup: CDR1 KGHSH, CDR2 LQKENI. The CDR3 covers 16 residues. Unmatched junction bases numbered 10, after V lost 0 bases and J lost 7 bases. CDR3 amino acids: CASSPPLGTGPPTQYF. The CDR3 bases that were read are TGTGCCAGCTCACCACCACTCGGGACAGGCCCACCGACC. The whole variable domain, remainder taken from reference TRBV18 and TRBJ2-5, is NAGVMQNPRHLVRRRGQEARLRCSPMKGHSHVYWYRQLPEEGLKFMVYLQKENIIDESGMPKERFSAEFPKEGPSILRIQQVVRGDSAAYFCASSPPLGTGPPTQYFGPGTRLLVL.

Points on this clone: Read sequence stops 3 residues before the CDR3 end, and the germline J gene provides the missing end. The chain joins TRBV15 to TRBJ2-1, with TRBD1 matching over 9 bases. The V segment lost 3 bases and the J segment 0 bases; nucleotides outside the gene matches: 0. Germline lookup yields CDR1 LNHNV and CDR2 YYDKDF (reference sequence). This CDR3 contains 15 residues. Incomplete CDR3 DNA: TGTGCCACCAGCAGGGGACAGGGCTCCTACAATGAG. Its protein is CATSRGQGSYNE. In full, the CDR3 is CATSRGQGSYNEQFF.

Remarks on this clone: Germline is not matched at one junction end, which may reflect a read error. The DNA ends 3 residues before the CDR3 does, and the rest of the CDR3 is filled in from the germline J gene. The chain recombines TRBV4-2 with TRBJ2-4, with D tentatively TRBD1 (6 bases). Germline V gene lookup returns CDR1 LGHNA and CDR2 YNFKEQ. CDR3 length equals 15 residues. The CDR3 reads CASSQDAGTNQPQYF. The CDR3 bases that were read are TGCGCCAGCAGCCAAGACGCTGGGACAAATCAGCCT.